Listed here is a single TCR beta chain. Antigen specificity is unknown. This entry is derived from a study of cytomegalovirus exposure and HLA in healthy donors. Whole-study findings and limits: Later analysis associated a missense DCLRE1C variant with TCR beta V- and J-gene trimming. For most subjects, TCR beta sequences were reported to predict HLA-A and HLA-B alleles with accuracy. A further, later analysis showed that HLA-associated TCR beta chains (compared with equally common others) were more clonally expanded.

PCR involved 60 Vbeta and 13 Jbeta primers. Measured with immunoSEQ multiplex PCR; TCRdb has only the in-frame clones, and not every one. Among about 100,000 clones listed, under 80% were seen once. Trimming pared 3 bases from V and 10 bases from J, leaving 19 bases between. The CDR3 is 15 residues long. Germline loops: CDR1 MNHNS, CDR2 SASEGT. Donors had nominal health at sampling but likely had unrecorded immune exposures. The origin of this receptor is a woman aged 18-29 years in good health and CMV-seropositive. The specimen sequenced was PBMCs. This chain uses TRBV6-1 with TRBJ2-1, with D hard to call. DNA of the CDR3: TGTGCCAGCAGTGACGCCCCGTACAACCACCTCGAGCAGTTCTTC. Its translation is CASSDAPYNHLEQFF.